The TCR beta chain described here comes from a study of stem cell transplantation in POMP-related autoinflammatory disease. The study's findings and limits: Across all analyzed T-cell subsets, patients with PRAID tended toward reduced diversity and increased clonality. Unique TRB V-J gene pairings were limited in number in patients with PRAID.

Clones were read by immunoSEQ multiplex PCR, and TCRdb kept only the in-frame ones, dropping some. The sample records about 9,200 clones, roughly 90% being singletons. Concerning this clone: Its antigen is as yet unknown.

Looked up from germline, CDR1 is SGHVS and CDR2 is FNYEAQ. Trimming cost V 1 base and J 6 bases, with 16 bases left between them. This CDR3 has 15 residues. The specimen was CD8+ T cells from PBMCs, collected before stem cell transplantation. J is TRBJ2-7 and V is TRBV7-6, with D possibly being TRBD2 (6 bases). This clonotype originated in a human donor with POMP-related autoinflammation and immune dysregulation (PRAID). CDR3 bases: TGTGCCAGCAGCTTAGTGGGGGGTGGGGCTGTCGAGCAGTACTTC. This codes for CASSLVGGGAVEQYF.